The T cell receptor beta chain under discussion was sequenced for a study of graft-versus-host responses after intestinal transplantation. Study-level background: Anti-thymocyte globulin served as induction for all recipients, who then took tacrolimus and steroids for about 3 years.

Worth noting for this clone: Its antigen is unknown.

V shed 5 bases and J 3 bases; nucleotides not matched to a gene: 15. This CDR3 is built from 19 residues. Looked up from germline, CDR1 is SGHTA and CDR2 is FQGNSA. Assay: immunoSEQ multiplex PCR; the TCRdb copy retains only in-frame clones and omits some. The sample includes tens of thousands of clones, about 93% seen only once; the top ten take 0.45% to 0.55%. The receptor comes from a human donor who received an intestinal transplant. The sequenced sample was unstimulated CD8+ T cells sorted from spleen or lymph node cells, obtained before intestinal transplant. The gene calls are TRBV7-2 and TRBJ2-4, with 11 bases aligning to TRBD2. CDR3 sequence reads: CASSGTGPLAGGYKNIQYF. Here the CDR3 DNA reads TGTGCCAGCAGCGGGACAGGGCCTCTAGCGGGAGGTTACAAAAACATTCAGTACTTC. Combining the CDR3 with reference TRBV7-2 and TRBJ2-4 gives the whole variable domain GAGVSQSPSNKVTEKGKDVELRCDPISGHTALYWYRQSLGQGLEFLIYFQGNSAPDKSGLPSDRFSAERTGGSVSTLTIQRTQQEDSAVYLCASSGTGPLAGGYKNIQYFGAGTRLSVL.